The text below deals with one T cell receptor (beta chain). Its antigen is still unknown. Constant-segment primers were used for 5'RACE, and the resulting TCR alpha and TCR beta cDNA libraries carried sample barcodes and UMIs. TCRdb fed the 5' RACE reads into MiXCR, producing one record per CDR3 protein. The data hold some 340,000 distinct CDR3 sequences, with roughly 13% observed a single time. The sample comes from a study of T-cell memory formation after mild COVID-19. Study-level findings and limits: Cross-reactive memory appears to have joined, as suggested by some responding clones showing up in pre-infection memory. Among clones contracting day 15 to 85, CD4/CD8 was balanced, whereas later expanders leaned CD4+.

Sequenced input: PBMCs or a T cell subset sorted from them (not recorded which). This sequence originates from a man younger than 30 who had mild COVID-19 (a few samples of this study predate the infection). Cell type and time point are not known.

The CDR3 DNA follows: TGTGCCAGCAGCTTTTTAGACCGCCCGGGAGCTGGAAACACCATATATTTT. Translated: CASSFLDRPGAGNTIYF. The gene calls are TRBV12-3 or TRBV12-4 and TRBJ1-3; D ambiguous. This CDR3 spans 17 amino acids. Trimming took off 6 bases at V and 2 bases at J, with 20 bases between the two ends.